Presented here are 6 T cell receptor beta chains from one specimen sequenced in a study of tumor and adjacent non-tumor tissue in lung cancer. This sample's RNA came from whole unsorted tissue. This non-tumor lung sample came from over 3 cm beyond the tumor edge. Three rounds of nested PCR, following a modified ARM-PCR protocol, produced the TCRbeta library. A single record per CDR3 protein comes from TCRdb applying MiXCR to the multiplex PCR reads. The repertoire holds 44,000 or so distinct CDR3 sequences, less than 70% seen once, with 15% to 20% in the top ten. The sample taken for sequencing was distant non-tumor lung tissue. The receptor set was obtained from a woman aged 40-49 years with non-small cell lung cancer.

This clonotype occurred many times. The chain is built from TRBV5-5 and TRBJ2-1; D gene ambiguous. The CDR3 is 13 residues long. Germline CDR1 and CDR2: SGHKS and YYEKEE (reference sequence). V lost 4 bases, J lost 3 bases, and 8 bases lay in between. The CDR3 DNA is TGTGCCAGCAGCCCGCCACTCTACAATGAGCAGTTCTTC. It is translated as CASSPPLYNEQFF.

A note on this clonotype: One end of the junction is discordant with germline, which a read error may explain. The V call is TRBV11-3, the J call TRBJ2-2, with D possibly being TRBD2 (5 bases). CDR3 size: 14 residues. Germline CDR1 and CDR2: SGHNT and YENEEA. The CDR3 here is CASSFRQRIGELSF. The DNA for the CDR3 is TGTGCCAGTAGCTTCCGACAAAGAATCGGGGAGCTGTCTTTC.

With respect to this clonotype: This sequence may be a read error, since a much larger clone differs from it by one base. J is TRBJ2-3 and V is TRBV12-3 or TRBV12-4, with 9 nucleotides matching TRBD2. The CDR3 totals 15 residues. The CDR3 nucleotides read TGTGCCAGCAGGGGACTAGCTCCCGGGGGGGATATGCAGTATTTT. Its protein is CASRGLAPGGDMQYF.

The table lists this clonotype with a few counts. A much larger clone is a single base away; this may be a read error. V gene TRBV6-6 combines with J gene TRBJ2-5; D possibly corresponds to TRBD2 (7 bases). Germline V lookup: CDR1 MNHNY, CDR2 SVGAGI (reference sequence). V shed 6 bases and J shed 5 bases, with 16 bases lying between them. The CDR3 extends over 14 amino acids. CDR3 nucleotide sequence: TGTGCCAGCAGCACCCCAAGGGGGGGGGAGACCCAGTACTTC. This encodes CASSTPRGGETQYF.

With respect to this clonotype: This CDR3 is missing its conserved last phenylalanine or tryptophan, likely due to a read error. The rearrangement uses TRBV11-2 and TRBJ2-1, with 9 bases identical to TRBD2. Germline-derived CDR1 and CDR2 are SGHAT and FQNNGV. The CDR3 extends over 16 amino acids. CDR3 amino acids: CASSRQAGGAYNEQFS. As DNA, the CDR3 is TGTGCCAGCAGCCGACAAGCGGGAGGAGCCTATAATGAGCAGTTCTCC.

Points on this clonotype: One junction end does not reproduce the germline sequence, and a read error may be involved. The chain couples TRBV4-2 to TRBJ2-1; TRBD1 aligns across 9 bases. CDR1 and CDR2 (germline): LGHNA, YNFKEQ. CDR3 length: 15 residues. CDR3 amino acids: CACDTGQGPYNEQLF. The DNA of the CDR3 is TGTGCCTGCGACACGGGACAGGGACCCTACAATGAACAGCTCTTC.